The 24 T cell receptor beta chains reported below all come from one sample, sequenced in a study of cytomegalovirus exposure and HLA in healthy donors. PCR amplification relied on 60 Vbeta primers (plus 13 Jbeta primers). Repertoires were generated with immunoSEQ multiplex PCR, while TCRdb's copy carries only in-frame clones and drops some. The sample holds some 180,000 clones, more than 65% seen once. Input material: PBMCs. These receptors were obtained from a woman in her thirties in good health and CMV-seronegative.

This rearrangement joins TRBV4-3 to TRBJ2-7; D is possibly TRBD2 (6 bases). Germline values: CDR1 LGHNA, CDR2 YSLEER. The CDR3 extends over 16 amino acids. Deletions cut 0 bases from V and 5 bases from J, with 17 bases between. The CDR3 nucleotides are TGCGCCAGCAGCCAAGACCGGGCGGGAATGGGCCACGAGCAGTACTTC. This gives the protein CASSQDRAGMGHEQYF.

This chain connects TRBV9 to TRBJ2-7, with D perhaps TRBD2 (5 bases). Trimming removed 4 bases from V and 0 bases from J, with 11 bases in between. Germline CDR1 is SGDLS and CDR2 is YYNGEE. The CDR3 sequence is 14 residues long. CDR3 in amino acids: CASSPTEVSYEQYF. CDR3 sequence (DNA): TGTGCCAGCAGCCCGACGGAGGTCTCCTACGAGCAGTACTTC.

The V call is TRBV27, the J call TRBJ1-3; no clear D gene. The CDR3 runs to 14 residues. Trimming removed 3 bases from V and 0 bases from J, with 6 bases in between. Germline CDR1 is MNHEY and CDR2 is SMNVEV (reference sequence). CDR3 amino acids: CASSFGGSGNTIYF. Here the CDR3 DNA reads TGTGCCAGCAGTTTCGGCGGCTCTGGAAACACCATATATTTT.

The chain uses TRBV7-9 and TRBJ2-7, with TRBD2 identical over 10 bases. Unmatched junction bases numbered 8, after V lost 1 base and J lost 2 bases. This CDR3 is built from 17 residues. Germline-derived CDR1 and CDR2 are SEHNR and FQNEAQ (reference sequence). The CDR3 DNA sequence: TGTGCCAGCAGCTTAGAGGGGGGGGGACTAGCGACCTACGAGCAGTACTTC. This translates into CASSLEGGGLATYEQYF. Filled out from reference TRBV7-9 and TRBJ2-7, the complete variable domain reads DTGVSQNPRHKITKRGQNVTFRCDPISEHNRLYWYRQTLGQGPEFLTYFQNEAQLEKSRLLSDRFSAERPKGSFSTLEIQRTEQGDSAMYLCASSLEGGGLATYEQYFGPGTRLTVT.

This chain joins TRBV19 and TRBJ1-5; D unclear. The CDR3 runs to 15 residues. The ends were cut back, 0 bases at V and 3 bases at J, with 9 bases in the middle. Looked up from germline, CDR1 is LNHDA and CDR2 is SQIVND (reference sequence). Here the CDR3 reads CASSIDQAINQPQHF. The CDR3 coding sequence is TGTGCCAGTAGTATAGATCAGGCAATCAATCAGCCCCAGCATTTT.

The chain has TRBV7-8 and TRBJ2-7, with 8 bases lining up with TRBD2. Trimming removed 5 bases from V and 6 bases from J; junction bases left unmatched: 12. The V gene's germline CDR1 is SGHVS and CDR2 FQNEAQ. CDR3 length equals 15 residues. The CDR3 DNA is TGTGCCAGCAGCCCCGGGGGGGCCTGGGGCGGCGAGCAGTACTTC. It translates to CASSPGGAWGGEQYF. Full variable domain (remainder filled in from reference TRBV7-8 and TRBJ2-7): GAGVSQSPRYKVAKRGQDVALRCDPISGHVSLFWYQQALGQGPEFLTYFQNEAQLDKSGLPSDRFFAERPEGSVSTLKIQRTQQEDSAVYLCASSPGGAWGGEQYFGPGTRLTVT.

The gene calls are TRBV18 and TRBJ1-5; 10 bases agree with TRBD1. V was clipped by 1 base and J by 5 bases; unmatched bases: 2. Germline V gives CDR1 KGHSH, CDR2 LQKENI. The CDR3 is 15 amino acids. Here the CDR3 DNA reads TGTGCCAGCTCACCACAGACAGGGGGCGATCAGCCCCAGCATTTT. This encodes CASSPQTGGDQPQHF.

In nucleotides, the CDR3 is TGCAGCGTTGAAGTAGCAAGCGGGGGAGATACGCAGTATTTT. Translating it yields CSVEVASGGDTQYF. The chain joins TRBV29-1 to TRBJ2-3, with 8 bases lining up with TRBD2. CDR3 length: 14 residues. Per germline, CDR1 SQVTM and CDR2 ANQGSEA. With V trimmed by 1 base and J by 5 bases, 5 bases remained unmatched.

The rearrangement links TRBV19 to TRBJ1-5; D might be TRBD1 (5 bases). Trimming cost V 5 bases and J 6 bases, with 8 bases left between them. CDR1 and CDR2 from the germline V gene are LNHDA and SQIVND (reference sequence). This CDR3 has 12 residues. Written as DNA, the CDR3 is TGTGCCAGTAGTGACAGCCCTCAGCCCCAGCATTTT. Protein: CASSDSPQPQHF.

The V and J genes are TRBV27 and TRBJ2-7; the match to TRBD2 covers 12 bases. This CDR3 has 18 amino acids. Germline V CDR1 and CDR2: MNHEY, SMNVEV (reference sequence). V shed 8 bases, J shed 0 bases, and the junction held 14 bases outside the gene matches. The CDR3 nucleotides are TGTGCCAGCCGACCGGGACTAGCGGGCGATAGGGGCTCCTACGAGCAGTACTTC. Translating gives CASRPGLAGDRGSYEQYF.

The V gene is TRBV7-9, the J gene TRBJ2-5; D ambiguous. Germline-derived CDR1 and CDR2 are SEHNR and FQNEAQ (reference sequence). Trimming took 4 bases from V and 0 from J, leaving 9 bases between them. The CDR3 is made up of 14 amino acids. Here the CDR3 DNA reads TGTGCCAGCAGCTCCGAGTCCTACCAAGAGACCCAGTACTTC. Translating gives CASSSESYQETQYF.

This clone has only one observation. The chain employs TRBV11-2 and TRBJ2-5; maybe TRBD2 (6 bases). Germline V gene data show CDR1 as SGHAT and CDR2 as FQNNGV. The CDR3 loop spans 15 amino acids. Trimming took 0 bases from V and 5 from J, leaving 13 bases between them. For the CDR3, the DNA is TGTGCCAGCAGCTTAGAGGCCCCCGGAGGGGAGACCCAGTACTTC. Translated, it gives CASSLEAPGGETQYF.

This clone was seen only a few times. Additional DNA sequences in this sample encode the identical CDR3. V is TRBV9 and J is TRBJ1-5; D unclear. CDR3 length: 14 amino acids. Germline CDR1 and CDR2: SGDLS and YYNGEE. V was shortened by 3 bases and J by 3 bases, with 10 bases between the two germline ends. The CDR3 DNA is TGTGCCAGCAGCGGGGGAGGGAACAATCAGCCCCAGCATTTT. Protein: CASSGGGNNQPQHF. Looking up the rest from reference TRBV9 and TRBJ1-5 gives the full variable domain: DSGVTQTPKHLITATGQRVTLRCSPRSGDLSVYWYQQSLDQGLQFLIQYYNGEERAKGNILERFSAQQFPDLHSELNLSSLELGDSALYFCASSGGGNNQPQHFGDGTRLSIL.

For this clone: The same CDR3 arises from other DNA sequences in this sample as well. The V call is TRBV5-1, the J call TRBJ1-1; TRBD1 agrees at 7 bases. Per the germline V gene, CDR1 is SGHRS and CDR2 is YFSETQ. The trim removed 0 bases at V and 3 bases at J, leaving 2 bases unmatched. The CDR3 has 14 residues. The DNA for the CDR3 is TGCGCCAGCAGCTTGGGAGGGGGCGACACTGAAGCTTTCTTT. Encoded protein: CASSLGGGDTEAFF. Full variable domain (missing parts from reference TRBV5-1 and TRBJ1-1): KAGVTQTPRYLIKTRGQQVTLSCSPISGHRSVSWYQQTPGQGLQFLFEYFSETQRNKGNFPGRFSGRQFSNSRSEMNVSTLELGDSALYLCASSLGGGDTEAFFGQGTRLTVV.

CDR3 DNA sequence: TGTGCCACCAGAGGTAGCCGACGTGGGGAGCAGTTCTTC. It translates to CATRGSRRGEQFF. The rearrangement uses TRBV15 and TRBJ2-1; D is uncertain. CDR3 length equals 13 residues. CDR1 and CDR2 (germline): LNHNV, YYDKDF (reference sequence). V was shortened by 6 bases and J by 10 bases, with 16 bases between the two germline ends.

The CDR3 region is CASSVFGNSYEQYF. Here the CDR3 DNA reads TGTGCCAGCAGCGTATTTGGCAACTCCTACGAGCAGTACTTC. The chain has TRBV9 and TRBJ2-7; the D is unclear. Trimming shortened V by 1 base and J by 0 bases, and 8 bases separated the two germline ends. Germline-derived CDR1 and CDR2 are SGDLS and YYNGEE. The CDR3 totals 14 residues.

This clone was observed a handful of times. The rearrangement uses TRBV5-5 and TRBJ2-7; 12 positions match TRBD2. Losses at the gene ends were 0 bases for V and 1 base for J; bases not matched to a gene: 5. The CDR3 consists of 17 residues. The germline V gene encodes CDR1 SGHKS and CDR2 YYEKEE (reference sequence). This CDR3 is CASSLELLAGGSYEQYF. The DNA of the CDR3 is TGTGCCAGCAGCTTGGAACTTCTAGCGGGAGGGTCCTACGAGCAGTACTTC.

The chain joins TRBV28 to TRBJ1-5; 9 nucleotides match TRBD1. The CDR3 is 16 amino acids. V was clipped by 3 bases and J by 5 bases; unmatched bases: 8. The germline gives CDR1 MDHEN, CDR2 SYDVKM. CDR3 coding DNA: TGTGCCAGCAGTTTGGGAGCCGGACAGGGGTATCAGCCCCAGCATTTT. Encoded protein: CASSLGAGQGYQPQHF.

This rearrangement joins TRBV4-1 to TRBJ1-5; D is ambiguous. This CDR3 contains 15 residues. From germline, CDR1 is MGHRA and CDR2 YSYEKL. V was pared by 5 bases and J by 0 bases, with 11 bases between. CDR3 region: CASSWSSGSNQPQHF. The CDR3 nucleotides are TGCGCCAGCAGCTGGAGTAGTGGTAGCAATCAGCCCCAGCATTTT.

This rearrangement joins TRBV2 to TRBJ1-3; D gene unclear. Trimming left V 5 bases short and J 0 bases short, with 14 bases between. The CDR3 is 16 residues long. Germline V gene sequence: CDR1 SNHLY, CDR2 FYNNEI. The CDR3 loop reads CASSRRDRYSGNTIYF. Written as DNA, the CDR3 is TGTGCCAGCAGTCGGAGGGATCGATACTCTGGAAACACCATATATTTT.

The chain combines TRBV19 with TRBJ2-2; possibly TRBD1 for D (6 bases). With 4 bases removed from V and 6 bases from J, the gap between germline ends came to 12 bases. CDR1 LNHDA and CDR2 SQIVND come from the germline V gene (reference sequence). The CDR3 totals 14 residues. This chain's CDR3 is CASSKGRGSGELFF. Written as DNA, the CDR3 is TGTGCCAGTAGTAAGGGCAGGGGTTCCGGGGAGCTGTTTTTT.

This CDR3 is CASSYSMADYGYTF. The CDR3 DNA sequence: TGTGCCAGCAGTTACTCGATGGCTGACTATGGCTACACCTTC. V is TRBV6-6 and J is TRBJ1-2; D unclear. The germline V gene encodes CDR1 MNHNY and CDR2 SVGAGI (reference sequence). Trimming shortened V by 0 bases and J by 3 bases, and 8 bases separated the two germline ends. This CDR3 has 14 amino acids.

The V call is TRBV5-1, the J call TRBJ2-1; TRBD2 matches at 9 bases. The V gene's germline CDR1 is SGHRS and CDR2 YFSETQ. Trimming at V came to 0 bases and at J to 8 bases, leaving 12 bases not matched to a gene. The CDR3 extends over 17 amino acids. As DNA, the CDR3 is TGCGCCAGCAGCTTGGGTCCGCGTAGCGGGAGCGGGGATGAGCAGTTCTTC. This gives the protein CASSLGPRSGSGDEQFF.

This rearrangement joins TRBV5-6 to TRBJ2-5; D is undetermined. V was trimmed by 1 base and J by 2 bases, leaving 15 bases between them. The CDR3 sequence is 16 residues long. The germline CDR1 and CDR2 sequences are SGHDT and YYEEEE. Here the CDR3 reads CASSLTSERDQETQYF. The DNA for the CDR3 is TGTGCCAGCAGCTTGACGTCTGAGAGAGATCAAGAGACCCAGTACTTC.